A selection of T cell receptor beta chains follows, all from one sample in a study of blood T cells in healthy people across ages. One entry per CDR3 protein results from TCRdb running MiXCR on the 5' RACE reads. The sample holds more than 500,000 distinct CDR3 sequences, approximately 30% seen once. Material for sequencing was blood. These receptors all come from a woman aged 70-85 years in good health. The CDR3 runs from the conserved cysteine through the conserved F or W. D genes are given only for firm matches.

v_call	d_call	cdr3_aa
TRBV7-9	TRBD2	CASTPQGLVANEQYF
TRBV12-3/TRBV12-4	TRBD2	CASSPQTSGSTRFTDTQYF
TRBV24-1	.	CATSDGKDYTGELFF
TRBV6-6	TRBD1	CASSYPDRGPGNTIYF
TRBV5-1	.	CASSLERLGETQYF
TRBV28	.	CASSAANEQYF
TRBV12-3/TRBV12-4	TRBD1	CASSPGGQGAFSEAFF
TRBV3-1	.	CASSQGRKLFF
TRBV5-6	.	CASSPGWDTQYF
TRBV4-2	TRBD1	CASSHAPDRGTKNIQYF
TRBV20-1	.	CSASFNRVGNQPQHF
TRBV7-9	.	CASSLPGVNYGYTF
TRBV28	.	CASSPRQFF
TRBV7-3	.	CASSQLGGYGYTF
TRBV28	.	CASVGSGIANYGYTF
TRBV2	.	CASSEDGRYYGYTF
TRBV6-5	TRBD1	CASSYADRGGEQYF
TRBV7-2	TRBD2	CASSLAGNGGALDIQYF
TRBV18	TRBD2	CASSPPASGVNEQFF
TRBV10-3	TRBD1	CAISSGQKGNEQFF
TRBV15	TRBD2	CATSRDRGVGTDTQYF
TRBV6-5	.	CASSPQRGIVHYGYTF
TRBV5-1	.	CASGNGGRSEEF